The clone carrying this T cell receptor beta chain was recorded at least ten times. The target antigen is unknown. This record belongs to a study of T-cell reconstitution after alpha-beta-depleted transplantation in children. Points from the study as a whole: T-cell counts and diversity at one year following transplant were attributed mainly to newly produced T cells. Some patients showed high day-60 TCRbeta diversity, which derived from surviving recipient T cells and thymic progenitors. Alpha-beta T cells about two months after transplant reportedly derived from several hundred expanded graft clones.

This CDR3 contains 13 residues. Germline CDR1 SGHRS, CDR2 YFSETQ. Trimming left V 2 bases short and J 7 bases short, with 12 bases between. The library targeted TCRbeta and was prepared with unique molecular identifiers. TCRdb reprocessed the PCR reads with MiXCR, giving one entry per CDR3 protein. The sample includes more than 3,500 distinct CDR3 sequences, 25% of them seen just once. This sequence originates from a boy in the first two years of life who had a stem cell transplant for SCID, so the T cells may come from the graft donor. The material sequenced was PBMCs, mostly from graft donor cells, taken 60 days after TCRalphabeta/CD19-depleted stem cell transplant. The chain uses TRBV5-1 and TRBJ1-1; D call uncertain. This chain's CDR3 is CASSFNSNNEAFF. CDR3 coding DNA: TGCGCCAGCAGCTTTAACAGTAATAATGAAGCTTTCTTT.